The 12 T cell receptor beta chains reported below all come from one sample, sequenced in a study of CD8 T cells in Susac syndrome. With random hexamers, reverse transcription was performed on roughly 0.45 to 1 ug of RNA. MiXCR, applied by TCRdb to the immunoSEQ multiplex PCR reads, yields one record per CDR3 protein. The table includes 180,000 or so distinct CDR3 sequences, roughly 96% detected once. Input material: CD4+ T cells from PBMCs. These TCRs come from a human donor in good health.

This clonotype was picked up one time. As DNA, the CDR3 is TGTGCCAGCCGGGGACTAGCGGGAGTGAATGAGCAGTTCTTC. This encodes CASRGLAGVNEQFF. The gene calls are TRBV3-1 and TRBJ2-1; 14 bases are shared with TRBD2. This CDR3 has 14 residues. The germline V gene encodes CDR1 LGHDT and CDR2 YNNKEL (reference sequence). V lost 8 bases to trimming and J lost 7 bases; unmatched junction nucleotides: 4.

The chain has TRBV19 and TRBJ2-7; D gene uncertain. Germline V lookup: CDR1 LNHDA, CDR2 SQIVND (reference sequence). Trimming removed 3 bases from V and 5 bases from J, with 11 bases in between. The CDR3 has 13 residues. CDR3: CASSMNRGDEQYF. The CDR3 DNA reads TGTGCCAGTAGTATGAATCGCGGAGACGAGCAGTACTTC.

CDR3 DNA: TGCGCCAGCAGTCAATCTCGGGCTGGCTACACCTTC. It yields the protein CASSQSRAGYTF. This chain uses TRBV23-1 with TRBJ1-2; D unresolved. TRBV23-1 has ORF status, its function being uncertain. CDR3 size: 12 residues. The germline V and J ends were trimmed by 0 bases and 7 bases, with 6 bases remaining between them.

The chain combines TRBV7-2 with TRBJ2-7; 9 nucleotides line up with TRBD2. The length of the CDR3 is 15 residues. CDR1 and CDR2 from the germline V gene are SGHTA and FQGNSA. V trimming: 9 bases; J trimming: 7 bases; junction bases outside the gene matches: 16. CDR3 in DNA: TGTGCCAGTGGGAACAGGGCGGGGGGGCCTGGAGAGCAGTACTTC. It yields the protein CASGNRAGGPGEQYF. Full variable domain (missing parts from reference TRBV7-2 and TRBJ2-7): GAGVSQSPSNKVTEKGKDVELRCDPISGHTALYWYRQSLGQGLEFLIYFQGNSAPDKSGLPSDRFSAERTGGSVSTLTIQRTQQEDSAVYLCASGNRAGGPGEQYFGPGTRLTVT.

The rearrangement uses TRBV5-1 and TRBJ2-1; tentative D call: TRBD1 (5 bases). The CDR3 spans 12 residues. Between the trimmed V and J ends, which lost 4 bases and 7 bases, there was a span of 9 bases. Germline CDR1 is SGHRS and CDR2 is YFSETQ. Here the CDR3 DNA reads TGCGCCAGCAGCGGGGCCGTGAATGAGCAGTTCTTC. This encodes CASSGAVNEQFF.

This clonotype has only one observation. The chain joins TRBV7-3 to TRBJ2-1; D tentatively fits TRBD1 or TRBD2 (5 bases each). Looked up from germline, CDR1 is SGHTA and CDR2 is FQGTGA. V was shortened by 1 base and J by 8 bases, with 18 bases between the two germline ends. The CDR3 is made up of 16 amino acids. DNA of the CDR3: TGTGCCAGCAGCTTAAGTTTCGGGCAGGGAGTCGATGAGCAGTTCTTC. This codes for CASSLSFGQGVDEQFF.

The chain combines TRBV9 with TRBJ2-3, with TRBD2 identical over 10 bases. Germline CDR1 and CDR2: SGDLS and YYNGEE. V was clipped by 7 bases and J by 5 bases; unmatched bases: 4. The CDR3 runs 13 residues. The CDR3 DNA is TGTGCCAGCGCGGGACTAGCGTTAGATACGCAGTATTTT. Its protein product is CASAGLALDTQYF.

The chain joins TRBV5-4 to TRBJ2-1; 11 bases agree with TRBD2. The germline CDR1 and CDR2 sequences are SGHNT and YYREEE (reference sequence). Losses at the gene ends were 4 bases for V and 9 bases for J; bases not matched to a gene: 9. The CDR3 totals 15 residues. CDR3 sequence: CASSRPLAGDGEQFF. The CDR3 coding sequence is TGTGCCAGCAGCCGGCCACTAGCGGGAGATGGTGAGCAGTTCTTC. Complete variable domain (other parts from reference TRBV5-4 and TRBJ2-1): ETGVTQSPTHLIKTRGQQVTLRCSSQSGHNTVSWYQQALGQGPQFIFQYYREEENGRGNFPPRFSGLQFPNYSSELNVNALELDDSALYLCASSRPLAGDGEQFFGPGTRLTVL.

The chain carries TRBV7-9 and TRBJ2-3; 11 nucleotides agree with TRBD2. J gave up 2 bases and V 5 bases, and 9 bases lay outside the gene matches. Germline V gene lookup returns CDR1 SEHNR and CDR2 FQNEAQ (reference sequence). The CDR3 covers 17 residues. The CDR3 region has the DNA TGTGCCAGCAGCCGGGGGACTAGCGGAAACTACACAGATACGCAGTATTTT. Its protein is CASSRGTSGNYTDTQYF.

This rearrangement joins TRBV27 to TRBJ2-7; TRBD1 might be the D (6 bases). V lost 4 bases, J lost 2 bases, and 12 bases lay in between. CDR1 is MNHEY, CDR2 SMNVEV, per germline (reference sequence). The CDR3 length is 14 residues. CDR3 loop: CASSYGQRAYEQYF. The CDR3 nucleotides read TGTGCCAGCAGTTACGGACAGAGAGCCTACGAGCAGTACTTC.

V is TRBV5-1 and J is TRBJ2-5; D gene unclear. The germline V gene has CDR1 SGHRS and CDR2 YFSETQ. The V end lost 5 bases, the J end lost 5 bases, and 7 bases lay between the germline ends. The CDR3 contains 11 residues. In nucleotides, the CDR3 is TGCGCCAGCAGGGCAGCGGAGACCCAGTACTTC. Protein: CASRAAETQYF.

This chain connects TRBV9 to TRBJ2-7, with unresolved D. This CDR3 comprises 14 residues. Germline V CDR1 and CDR2: SGDLS, YYNGEE. Deletions cut 0 bases from V and 4 bases from J, with 11 bases between. CDR3 region: CASSVGPGRYEQYF. The CDR3 DNA reads as TGTGCCAGCAGCGTAGGGCCGGGCAGGTACGAGCAGTACTTC.